This paragraph reports one T cell receptor beta chain. Antigen specificity is unknown. This entry is derived from a study of cytotoxic CD8 clonotypes in ibrutinib-treated CLL. The germline V and J ends were trimmed by 1 base and 8 bases, with 12 bases remaining between them. This CDR3 is built from 14 residues. CDR1 is SGHAT and CDR2 is FQNNGV in the germline V gene. Sequenced by immunoSEQ multiplex PCR; TCRdb stores in-frame clones only, minus some. The sample has some 350,000 clones; over 55% are singletons. General study findings and limits: Sampling of sustained-remission and progressing patients occurred at differing times.

This chain joins TRBV11-2 and TRBJ2-1, with D possibly TRBD2 on 5 matching bases. The input for sequencing was PBMCs, taken after 36 months of ibrutinib treatment. This sequence originates from a human donor with chronic lymphocytic leukemia. In DNA form, the CDR3 reads TGTGCCAGCAGCTTAGGGCTAGCAGGTCATGAGCAGTTCTTC. It specifies CASSLGLAGHEQFF.